These 20 T cell receptor beta chains share one sample of origin, sequenced in a study of T cell changes during pregnancy in multiple sclerosis. The method was immunoSEQ multiplex PCR; TCRdb's version includes in-frame clones alone and lacks a portion of them. This table holds under 70,000 clones, 91% found once. The source was peripheral blood, collected after pregnancy. Receptors were obtained from a female donor in good health, enrolled as a control in a pregnancy study.

This clone has a single count. This chain links TRBV11-2 with TRBJ1-2; D not resolved. From germline, CDR1 is SGHAT and CDR2 FQNNGV. CDR3 length: 13 amino acids. V gave up 2 bases and J gave up 4 bases, with 8 bases separating them. The CDR3 DNA reads TGTGCCAGCAGCTTATCGGGATCCTATGGCTACACCTTC. Protein: CASSLSGSYGYTF.

This chain joins TRBV9 and TRBJ2-7, with D unclear. V was clipped by 0 bases and J by 7 bases, with 5 bases between them. In germline, CDR1 is SGDLS, CDR2 YYNGEE. There are 11 residues in the CDR3. Written as DNA, the CDR3 is TGTGCCAGCAGCGTAGACGGGGAGCAGTACTTC. Translating gives CASSVDGEQYF.

The V call is TRBV7-2, the J call TRBJ2-7; 7 bases match TRBD1. CDR3 length: 15 amino acids. Trimming at V came to 1 base and at J to 3 bases, leaving 6 bases not matched to a gene. In germline, CDR1 is SGHTA, CDR2 FQGNSA. CDR3 coding DNA: TGTGCCAGCAGCTTAGGAGGGGGCCCGATCTACGAGCAGTACTTC. This gives the protein CASSLGGGPIYEQYF.

The table lists this clone with a count of one. The J gene is TRBJ1-4, the V gene TRBV5-6; D ambiguous. CDR3 length: 14 amino acids. Germline-derived CDR1 and CDR2 are SGHDT and YYEEEE. V was clipped by 1 base and J by 4 bases, with 8 bases between them. The CDR3 here is CASSLKGVNEKLFF. DNA of the CDR3: TGTGCCAGCAGCTTGAAGGGAGTTAATGAAAAACTGTTTTTT.

J is TRBJ2-3 and V is TRBV20-1; TRBD2 might be the D (5 bases). V lost 6 bases to trimming and J lost 6 bases, with 10 bases between them. From germline, CDR1 is DFQATT and CDR2 SNEGSKA (reference sequence). CDR3 length equals 11 residues. CDR3 amino acids: CSAPRVDTQYF. The CDR3, as DNA: TGCAGTGCCCCGAGGGTTGATACGCAGTATTTT.

The chain joins TRBV4-1 to TRBJ2-3; 9 bases agree with TRBD2. V gave up 0 bases and J gave up 4 bases; unmatched junction bases: 5. This CDR3 comprises 16 residues. Germline CDR1 MGHRA, CDR2 YSYEKL. The CDR3 nucleotides read TGCGCCAGCAGCCAAGACAGCGGGGGGAGAGCAGATACGCAGTATTTT. Translation: CASSQDSGGRADTQYF.

V is TRBV4-1 and J is TRBJ2-7; D remains unclear. V lost 0 bases and J 5 bases, leaving 8 bases between the germline ends. The CDR3 is 13 amino acids. CDR1 and CDR2 from the germline V gene are MGHRA and YSYEKL. For the CDR3, the DNA is TGCGCCAGCAGCCAAGAAGAGGCCAACGAGCAGTACTTC. Its translation: CASSQEEANEQYF.

J is TRBJ1-2 and V is TRBV5-6; D is undetermined. Germline CDR1 and CDR2: SGHDT and YYEEEE. V lost 4 bases, J lost 8 bases, and 12 bases lay in between. The CDR3 extends over 12 amino acids. CDR3 sequence: CASSLGGVGYTF. The CDR3 DNA sequence: TGTGCCAGCAGCCTGGGCGGGGTAGGCTACACCTTC.

J is TRBJ1-2 and V is TRBV6-6; D is uncertain. This CDR3 spans 15 amino acids. The germline CDR1 and CDR2 sequences are MNHNY and SVGAGI (reference sequence). V was cut by 4 bases and J by 3 bases, with 15 bases left in between. The DNA of the CDR3 is TGTGCCAGCAGTTTAGCCGGCGGGATCGACTATGGCTACACCTTC. Its protein product is CASSLAGGIDYGYTF.

The rearrangement uses TRBV2 and TRBJ2-2, with D hard to call. The V gene's germline CDR1 is SNHLY and CDR2 FYNNEI. Trimming took off 5 bases at V and 1 base at J, with 2 bases between the two ends. This CDR3 region has 12 residues. The CDR3: CASSQNTGELFF. The CDR3 coding sequence is TGTGCCAGCAGTCAGAACACCGGGGAGCTGTTTTTT. Full variable domain (outside the CDR3, taken from reference TRBV2 and TRBJ2-2): EPEVTQTPSHQVTQMGQEVILRCVPISNHLYFYWYRQILGQKVEFLVSFYNNEISEKSEIFDDQFSVERPDGSNFTLKIRSTKLEDSAMYFCASSQNTGELFFGEGSRLTVL.

Only one count was recorded for this clone. This rearrangement joins TRBV27 to TRBJ2-1; the match to TRBD2 covers 9 bases. Trimming removed 7 bases from V and 5 bases from J; junction bases left unmatched: 21. The CDR3 runs to 19 residues. The germline CDR1 and CDR2 sequences are MNHEY and SMNVEV (reference sequence). CDR3 nucleotides: TGTGCCAGCACCATCTCCGGGACTAGCACCCTCAGACGTAACAATGAGCAGTTCTTC. Translation: CASTISGTSTLRRNNEQFF.

The V and J genes are TRBV30 and TRBJ2-1; D unclear. V was cut by 4 bases and J by 0 bases, with 10 bases left in between. This CDR3 is 14 amino acids long. Germline CDR1 and CDR2: GTSNPN and SVGIG (reference sequence). The CDR3 bases are TGTGCCTGGAAGGCTAGAATCTCCTACAATGAGCAGTTCTTC. Protein: CAWKARISYNEQFF. The variable domain in full, with the rest retrieved from reference TRBV30 and TRBJ2-1, is SQTIHQWPATLVQPVGSPLSLECTVEGTSNPNLYWYRQAAGRGLQLLFYSVGIGQISSEVPQNLSASRPQDRQFILSSKKLLLSDSGFYLCAWKARISYNEQFFGPGTRLTVL.

The chain employs TRBV30 and TRBJ2-7, with a possible D match to TRBD2 (7 bases). CDR1 is GTSNPN and CDR2 is SVGIG in the germline V gene (reference sequence). CDR3 length equals 12 residues. Trimming removed 2 bases from V and 6 bases from J, with 11 bases in between. Here the CDR3 DNA reads TGTGCCTGGAGTCTAGGGGGGGGCGAGCAGTACTTC. As protein: CAWSLGGGEQYF. Based on the CDR3 plus reference TRBV30 and TRBJ2-7, the full variable domain is SQTIHQWPATLVQPVGSPLSLECTVEGTSNPNLYWYRQAAGRGLQLLFYSVGIGQISSEVPQNLSASRPQDRQFILSSKKLLLSDSGFYLCAWSLGGGEQYFGPGTRLTVT.

This rearrangement joins TRBV9 to TRBJ1-2, with 7 bases aligning to TRBD1. V dropped 0 bases and J dropped 3; count of bases not matched to a gene: 5. The CDR3 extends over 15 amino acids. The V gene's germline CDR1 is SGDLS and CDR2 YYNGEE. Here the CDR3 DNA reads TGTGCCAGCAGCGTAGGGCACAGGGGCGACTATGGCTACACCTTC. Protein: CASSVGHRGDYGYTF.

The rearrangement links TRBV6-6 to TRBJ1-4, with D possibly being TRBD1 (5 bases). Germline V lookup: CDR1 MNHNY, CDR2 SVGAGI (reference sequence). This CDR3 spans 14 amino acids. Trimming cost V 3 bases and J 8 bases, with 13 bases left between them. CDR3 sequence: CASSYEGVREKLFF. The CDR3 DNA reads as TGTGCCAGCAGTTATGAAGGGGTACGGGAAAAACTGTTTTTT.

For this clone: Germline is not matched at one junction end, which may reflect a read error. This chain uses TRBV13 with TRBJ2-2; 7 bases fit TRBD1. Germline V gives CDR1 PRHDT, CDR2 FYEKMQ (reference sequence). This CDR3 comprises 14 residues. CDR3 bases: TGTGCCAGCTTGGGACAGACACACACAGGGGAGCTGTTTTTT. Protein: CASLGQTHTGELFF. Full variable domain (rest looked up from reference TRBV13 and TRBJ2-2): AAGVIQSPRHLIKEKRETATLKCYPIPRHDTVYWYQQGPGQDPQFLISFYEKMQSDKGSIPDRFSAQQFSDYHSELNMSSLELGDSALYFCASLGQTHTGELFFGEGSRLTVL.

This chain links TRBV6-1 with TRBJ1-1; D is perhaps TRBD1 (6 bases). Trimming cost V 3 bases and J 4 bases, with 15 bases left between them. Per the germline V gene, CDR1 is MNHNS and CDR2 is SASEGT. This CDR3 comprises 15 residues. As DNA, the CDR3 is TGTGCCAGCAGTGACCCAGGGGCCAGCGGCACTGAAGCTTTCTTT. It specifies CASSDPGASGTEAFF.

The V call is TRBV5-1, the J call TRBJ1-2; 8 bases map to TRBD1. This CDR3 contains 14 residues. The germline V gene has CDR1 SGHRS and CDR2 YFSETQ. V trimming: 4 bases; J trimming: 6 bases; junction bases outside the gene matches: 8. CDR3 DNA sequence: TGCGCCAGCAGCGTGGCGGCAGGGGGCGATGGCTACACCTTC. This encodes CASSVAAGGDGYTF.

The rearrangement joins TRBV11-1 to TRBJ2-3; D might be TRBD1 (6 bases). CDR1 and CDR2 (germline): SGHAT, FQDESV (reference sequence). Trimming removed 1 base from V and 2 bases from J, with 10 bases in between. CDR3 length: 15 amino acids. Written as DNA, the CDR3 is TGTGCCAGCAGCTTAGAGACAGGTTCCACAGATACGCAGTATTTT. This sequence encodes CASSLETGSTDTQYF.

The chain recombines TRBV7-8 with TRBJ2-3; 12 bases match TRBD2. Looked up from germline, CDR1 is SGHVS and CDR2 is FQNEAQ. The CDR3 is 18 amino acids. The V segment lost 1 base and the J segment 3 bases; nucleotides outside the gene matches: 8. CDR3 region: CASSLVGASGGATDTQYF. The CDR3 nucleotides are TGTGCCAGCAGCTTAGTTGGGGCTAGCGGGGGGGCAACAGATACGCAGTATTTT.